The clone carrying this T cell receptor beta chain was seen many times. What it binds is unknown. These data originate in a study of T cell repertoires in cytomegalovirus infection. At the level of the study: It can be stated that public TCR beta signatures indicated CMV infection as well as a matching HLA type.

From the reads, TCRdb called clonotypes with MiXCR, one entry per CDR3 protein. There are around 450,000 distinct CDR3 sequences in the sample; about 10% occur only once, and 10% lies in the top ten. Study-level findings and limits: There were HLA-C-restricted CMV-specific TCR beta clonotypes dominating the ex vivo response. Totalled public TCR beta family frequency picked out people who carried CMV plus the relevant HLA.

This CDR3 has 15 amino acids. Germline V lookup: CDR1 DFQATT, CDR2 SNEGSKA (reference sequence). Between the trimmed V and J ends, which lost 1 base and 0 bases, there was a span of 10 bases. The sequence was collected from a human donor in good health (CMV status not recorded). Some clones in this sample may be carry-over from other donors' samples. The J gene is TRBJ2-4, the V gene TRBV20-1, with D hard to call. What was sequenced was PBMCs. The CDR3 DNA reads as TGCAGTGCTAGAGGGCAGATAATAGCCAAAAACATTCAGTACTTC. It translates to CSARGQIIAKNIQYF.